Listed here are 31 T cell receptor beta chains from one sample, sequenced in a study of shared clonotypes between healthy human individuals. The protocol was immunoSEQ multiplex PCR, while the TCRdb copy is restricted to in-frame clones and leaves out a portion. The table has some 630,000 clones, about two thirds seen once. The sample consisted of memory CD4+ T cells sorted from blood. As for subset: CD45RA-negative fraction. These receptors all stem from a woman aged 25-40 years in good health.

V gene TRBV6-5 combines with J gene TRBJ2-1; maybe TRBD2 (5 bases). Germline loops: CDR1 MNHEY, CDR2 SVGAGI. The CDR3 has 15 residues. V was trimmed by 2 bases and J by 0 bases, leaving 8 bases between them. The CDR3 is CASSYLRDSYNEQFF. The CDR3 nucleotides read TGTGCCAGCAGTTACCTACGGGACTCCTACAATGAGCAGTTCTTC.

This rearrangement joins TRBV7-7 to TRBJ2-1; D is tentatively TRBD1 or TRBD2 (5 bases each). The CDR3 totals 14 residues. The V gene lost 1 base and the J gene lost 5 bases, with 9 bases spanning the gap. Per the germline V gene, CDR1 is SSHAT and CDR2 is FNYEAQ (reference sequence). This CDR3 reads CASSLVGGNNEQFF. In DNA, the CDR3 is TGTGCCAGCAGCTTAGTTGGGGGAAACAATGAGCAGTTCTTC.

The CDR3 sequence is CASSSGRGQVLYEQYF. The CDR3 DNA is TGTGCCAGCAGCTCAGGCCGCGGACAGGTCCTCTACGAGCAGTACTTC. The chain couples TRBV7-9 to TRBJ2-7; TRBD1 matches 7 bases. J gave up 3 bases and V 4 bases, and 12 bases lay outside the gene matches. CDR3 length: 16 residues. Germline V gene lookup returns CDR1 SEHNR and CDR2 FQNEAQ (reference sequence).

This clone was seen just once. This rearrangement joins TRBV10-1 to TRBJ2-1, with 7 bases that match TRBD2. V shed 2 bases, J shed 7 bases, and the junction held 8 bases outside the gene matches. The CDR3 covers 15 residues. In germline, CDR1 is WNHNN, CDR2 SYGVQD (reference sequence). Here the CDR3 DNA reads TGCGCCAGCAGTGAGATCCAAGCGGGGAGTAATGAGCAGTTCTTC. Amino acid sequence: CASSEIQAGSNEQFF.

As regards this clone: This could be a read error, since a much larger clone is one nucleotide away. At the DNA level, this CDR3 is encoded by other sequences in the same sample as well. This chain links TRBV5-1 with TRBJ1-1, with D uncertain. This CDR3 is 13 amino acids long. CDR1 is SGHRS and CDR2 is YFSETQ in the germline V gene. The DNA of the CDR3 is TGTGCCAGCAGCTCAAACAGGAACACTGAAGCTTTCTTT. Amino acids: CASSSNRNTEAFF.

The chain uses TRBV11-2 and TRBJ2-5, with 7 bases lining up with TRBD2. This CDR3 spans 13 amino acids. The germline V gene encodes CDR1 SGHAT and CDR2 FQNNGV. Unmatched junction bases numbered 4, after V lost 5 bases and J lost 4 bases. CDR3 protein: CASSREGVETQYF. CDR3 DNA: TGTGCCAGCAGCAGGGAGGGAGTAGAGACCCAGTACTTC.

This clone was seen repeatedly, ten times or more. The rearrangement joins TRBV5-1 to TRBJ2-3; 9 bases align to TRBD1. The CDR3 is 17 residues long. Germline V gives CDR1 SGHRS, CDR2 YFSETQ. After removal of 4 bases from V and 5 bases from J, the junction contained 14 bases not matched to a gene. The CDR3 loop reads CASSPGTGGQGGDTQYF. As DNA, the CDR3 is TGCGCCAGCAGCCCCGGAACAGGGGGCCAGGGGGGAGATACGCAGTATTTT.

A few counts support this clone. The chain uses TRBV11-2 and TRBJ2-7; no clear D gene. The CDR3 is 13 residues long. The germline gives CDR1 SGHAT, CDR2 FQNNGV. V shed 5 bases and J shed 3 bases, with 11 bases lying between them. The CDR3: CASSRTQNYEQYF. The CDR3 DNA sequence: TGTGCCAGCAGCCGTACACAAAACTACGAGCAGTACTTC.

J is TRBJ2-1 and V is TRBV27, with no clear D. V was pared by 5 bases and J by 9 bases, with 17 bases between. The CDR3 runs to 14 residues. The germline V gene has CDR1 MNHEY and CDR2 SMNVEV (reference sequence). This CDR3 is CASSRKLVSGEQFF. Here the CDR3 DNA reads TGTGCCAGCAGTAGAAAACTGGTTTCGGGTGAGCAGTTCTTC.

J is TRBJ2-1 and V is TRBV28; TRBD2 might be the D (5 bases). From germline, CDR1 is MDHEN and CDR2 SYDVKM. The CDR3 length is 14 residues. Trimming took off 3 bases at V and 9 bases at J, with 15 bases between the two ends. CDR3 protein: CASSLDSEVREQFF. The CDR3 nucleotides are TGTGCCAGCAGTTTGGACTCCGAGGTGCGTGAGCAGTTCTTC.

CDR3 DNA: TGTGCCAGCAGTCACTCCGGATCCGGGGAGCTGTTTTTT. Encoded protein: CASSHSGSGELFF. The V call is TRBV27, the J call TRBJ2-2; D is unresolved. Trimming removed 5 bases from V and 6 bases from J, with 10 bases in between. The length of the CDR3 is 13 residues. Germline CDR1 MNHEY, CDR2 SMNVEV (reference sequence).

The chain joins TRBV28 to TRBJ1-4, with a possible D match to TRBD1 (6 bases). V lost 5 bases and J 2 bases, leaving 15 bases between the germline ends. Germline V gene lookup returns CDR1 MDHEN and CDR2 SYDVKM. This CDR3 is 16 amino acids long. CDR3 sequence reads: CASSPSRGYTNEKLFF. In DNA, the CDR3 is TGTGCCAGCAGTCCATCCAGGGGCTATACTAATGAAAAACTGTTTTTT.

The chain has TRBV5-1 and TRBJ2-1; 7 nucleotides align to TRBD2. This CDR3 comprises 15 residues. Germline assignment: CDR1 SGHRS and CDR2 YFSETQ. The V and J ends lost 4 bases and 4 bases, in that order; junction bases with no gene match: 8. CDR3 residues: CASSPSSGDYNEQFF. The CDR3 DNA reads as TGCGCCAGCAGCCCCTCTAGCGGAGATTACAATGAGCAGTTCTTC.

The CDR3 DNA reads as TGTGCCAGTAGTATTGGACAGGGTGGGAACACTGAAGCTTTCTTT. Protein product: CASSIGQGGNTEAFF. The chain links TRBV19 to TRBJ1-1, with TRBD1 identical over 8 bases. The germline gives CDR1 LNHDA, CDR2 SQIVND (reference sequence). V shed 3 bases and J 1 base; nucleotides not matched to a gene: 4. The CDR3 is made up of 15 amino acids.

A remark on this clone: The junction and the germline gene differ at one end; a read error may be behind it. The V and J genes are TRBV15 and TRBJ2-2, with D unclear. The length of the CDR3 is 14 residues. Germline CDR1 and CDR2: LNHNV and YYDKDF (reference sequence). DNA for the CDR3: TGTGCCACCAGCGGAGACACTGGACCGAAGGAGCTGTTTTTT. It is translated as CATSGDTGPKELFF.

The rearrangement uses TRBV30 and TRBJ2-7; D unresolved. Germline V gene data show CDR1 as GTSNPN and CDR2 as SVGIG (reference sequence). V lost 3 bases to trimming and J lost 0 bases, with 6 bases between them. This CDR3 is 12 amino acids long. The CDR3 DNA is TGTGCCTGGAGCCGGGTCTCCTACGAGCAGTACTTC. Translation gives CAWSRVSYEQYF.

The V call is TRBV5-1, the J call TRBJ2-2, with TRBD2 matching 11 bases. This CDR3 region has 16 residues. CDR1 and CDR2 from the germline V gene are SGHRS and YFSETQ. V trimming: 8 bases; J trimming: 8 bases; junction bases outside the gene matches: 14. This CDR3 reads CASRIGILAGAGELFF. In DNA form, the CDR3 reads TGCGCCAGTCGAATAGGAATACTAGCGGGAGCTGGGGAGCTGTTTTTT.

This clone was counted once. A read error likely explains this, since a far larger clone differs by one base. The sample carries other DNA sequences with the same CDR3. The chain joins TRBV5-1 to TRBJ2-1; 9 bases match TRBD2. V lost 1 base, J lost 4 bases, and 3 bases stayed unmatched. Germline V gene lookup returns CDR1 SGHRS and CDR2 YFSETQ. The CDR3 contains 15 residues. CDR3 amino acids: CASSLSSGGYNEQFF. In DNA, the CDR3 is TGCGCCAGCAGCTTGAGTAGCGGGGGTTACAATGAGCAGTTCTTC.

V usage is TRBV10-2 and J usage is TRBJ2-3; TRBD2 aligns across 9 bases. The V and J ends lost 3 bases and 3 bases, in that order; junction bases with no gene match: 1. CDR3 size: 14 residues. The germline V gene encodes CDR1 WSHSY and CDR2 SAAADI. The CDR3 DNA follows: TGCGCCAGCAGTGACCTAGCGGGAACAGATACGCAGTATTTT. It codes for CASSDLAGTDTQYF.

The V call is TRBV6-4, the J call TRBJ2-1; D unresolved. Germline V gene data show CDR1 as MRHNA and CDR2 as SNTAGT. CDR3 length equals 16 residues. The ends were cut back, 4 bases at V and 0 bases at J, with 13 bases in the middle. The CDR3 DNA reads TGTGCCAGCAGTGCCGCTAGGCAGAGCTCCTACAATGAGCAGTTCTTC. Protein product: CASSAARQSSYNEQFF.

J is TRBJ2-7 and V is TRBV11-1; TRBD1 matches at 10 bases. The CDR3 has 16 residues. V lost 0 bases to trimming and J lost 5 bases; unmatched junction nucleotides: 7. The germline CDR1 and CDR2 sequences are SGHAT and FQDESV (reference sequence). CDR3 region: CASSLAQPGQGNEQYF. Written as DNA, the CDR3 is TGTGCCAGCAGCTTAGCCCAACCGGGACAGGGGAACGAGCAGTACTTC.

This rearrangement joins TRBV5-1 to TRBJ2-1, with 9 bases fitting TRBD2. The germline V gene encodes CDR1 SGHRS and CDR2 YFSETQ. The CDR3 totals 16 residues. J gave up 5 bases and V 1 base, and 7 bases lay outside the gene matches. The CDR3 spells CASSLLIAGDDNEQFF. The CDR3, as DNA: TGCGCCAGCAGCTTGTTGATAGCGGGAGACGACAATGAGCAGTTCTTC.

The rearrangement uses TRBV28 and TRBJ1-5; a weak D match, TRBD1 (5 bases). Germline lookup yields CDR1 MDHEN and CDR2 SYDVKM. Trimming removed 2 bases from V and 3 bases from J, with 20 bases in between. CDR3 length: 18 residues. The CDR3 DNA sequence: TGTGCCAGCAGTTTAACCCTATCGACAGCGAGGATCAATCAGCCCCAGCATTTT. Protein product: CASSLTLSTARINQPQHF.

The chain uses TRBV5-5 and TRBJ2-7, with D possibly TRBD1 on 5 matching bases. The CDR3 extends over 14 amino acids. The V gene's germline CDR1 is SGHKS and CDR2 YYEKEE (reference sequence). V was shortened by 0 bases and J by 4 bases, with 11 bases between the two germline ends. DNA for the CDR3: TGTGCCAGCAGCTTGGACAGGTACACTTACGAGCAGTACTTC. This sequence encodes CASSLDRYTYEQYF.

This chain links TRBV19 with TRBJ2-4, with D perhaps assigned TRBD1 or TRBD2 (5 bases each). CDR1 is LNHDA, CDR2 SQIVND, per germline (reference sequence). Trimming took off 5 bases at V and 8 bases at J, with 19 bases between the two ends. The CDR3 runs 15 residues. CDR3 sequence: CASSVTGTQRHIQYF. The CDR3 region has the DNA TGTGCCAGTAGTGTCACCGGGACGCAACGGCACATTCAGTACTTC.

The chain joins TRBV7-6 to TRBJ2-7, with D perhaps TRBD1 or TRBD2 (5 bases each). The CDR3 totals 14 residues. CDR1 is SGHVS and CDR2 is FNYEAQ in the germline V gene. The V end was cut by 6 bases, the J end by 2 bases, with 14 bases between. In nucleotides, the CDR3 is TGTGCCAGCAGAGGGAGAAGGGGCGCCTACGAGCAGTACTTC. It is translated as CASRGRRGAYEQYF.

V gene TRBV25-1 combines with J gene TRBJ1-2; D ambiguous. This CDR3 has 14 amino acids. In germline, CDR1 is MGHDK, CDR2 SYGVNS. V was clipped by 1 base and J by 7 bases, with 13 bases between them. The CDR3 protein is CASSESVEVAGYTF. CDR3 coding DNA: TGTGCCAGCAGTGAATCGGTAGAGGTTGCTGGCTACACCTTC.

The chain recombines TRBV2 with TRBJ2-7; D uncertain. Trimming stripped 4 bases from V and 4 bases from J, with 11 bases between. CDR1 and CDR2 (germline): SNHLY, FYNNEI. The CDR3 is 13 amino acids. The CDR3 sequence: CASSAYERYEQYF. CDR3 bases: TGTGCCAGCAGTGCTTATGAGAGATACGAGCAGTACTTC.

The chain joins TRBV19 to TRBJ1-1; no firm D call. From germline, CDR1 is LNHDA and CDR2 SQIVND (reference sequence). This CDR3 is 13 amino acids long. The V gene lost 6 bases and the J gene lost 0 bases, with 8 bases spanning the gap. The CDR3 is CASRRVMNTEAFF. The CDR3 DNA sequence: TGTGCCAGTAGGCGGGTGATGAACACTGAAGCTTTCTTT.

Written as DNA, the CDR3 is TGTGCCGGCGGGGTCGGCGGGAGTTTTCTGTCCTACAATGAGCAGTTCTTC. Protein sequence: CAGGVGGSFLSYNEQFF. The gene calls are TRBV30 and TRBJ2-1; TRBD2 agrees at 7 bases. Per the germline V gene, CDR1 is GTSNPN and CDR2 is SVGIG (reference sequence). The CDR3 has 17 residues. Trimming removed 8 bases from V and 1 base from J; junction bases left unmatched: 17. The full variable domain, with the rest looked up from reference TRBV30 and TRBJ2-1, is SQTIHQWPATLVQPVGSPLSLECTVEGTSNPNLYWYRQAAGRGLQLLFYSVGIGQISSEVPQNLSASRPQDRQFILSSKKLLLSDSGFYLCAGGVGGSFLSYNEQFFGPGTRLTVL.

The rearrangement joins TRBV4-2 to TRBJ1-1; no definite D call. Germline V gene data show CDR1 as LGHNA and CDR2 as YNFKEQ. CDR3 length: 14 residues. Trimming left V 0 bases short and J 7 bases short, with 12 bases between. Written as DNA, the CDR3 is TGTGCCAGCAGCCAAGATCTGGGTTCCTTTGAAGCTTTCTTT. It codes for CASSQDLGSFEAFF.